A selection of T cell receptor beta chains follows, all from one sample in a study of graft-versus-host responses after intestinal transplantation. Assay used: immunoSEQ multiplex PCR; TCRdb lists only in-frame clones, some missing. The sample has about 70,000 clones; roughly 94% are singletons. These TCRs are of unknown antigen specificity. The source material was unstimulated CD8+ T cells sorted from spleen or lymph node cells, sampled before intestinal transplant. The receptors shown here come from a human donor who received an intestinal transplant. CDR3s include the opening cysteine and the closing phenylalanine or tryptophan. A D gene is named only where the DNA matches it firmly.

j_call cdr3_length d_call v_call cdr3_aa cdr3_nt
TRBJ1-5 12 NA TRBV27 CASSLIGQPQHF TGTGCCAGCAGTTTAATAGGACAGCCCCAGCATTTT
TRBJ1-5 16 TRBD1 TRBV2 CASSERGRGLNQPQHF TGTGCCAGCAGTGAAAGGGGCAGGGGGCTCAATCAGCCCCAGCATTTT
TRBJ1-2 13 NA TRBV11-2 CASSMDSDYGYTF TGTGCCAGCAGCATGGACAGCGACTATGGCTACACCTTC
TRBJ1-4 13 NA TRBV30 CAWMGLTNEKLFF TGTGCCTGGATGGGACTGACTAATGAAAAACTGTTTTTT
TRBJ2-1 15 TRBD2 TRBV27 CASTPDSGRYNEQFF TGTGCCAGCACCCCGGATAGCGGGCGCTACAATGAGCAGTTCTTC
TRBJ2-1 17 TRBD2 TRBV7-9 CASSLDNLAGNYNEQFF TGTGCCAGCAGCTTAGATAATCTAGCGGGAAATTACAATGAGCAGTTCTTC
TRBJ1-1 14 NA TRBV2 CATLRGGGYTEAFF TGTGCCACCCTTAGGGGGGGCGGGTACACTGAAGCTTTCTTT
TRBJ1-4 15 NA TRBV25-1 CASSDLAAYSEKLFF TGTGCCAGCAGTGACCTTGCCGCATATTCTGAAAAACTGTTTTTT
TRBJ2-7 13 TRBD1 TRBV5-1 CASITGATYEQYF TGCGCCAGCATAACAGGGGCGACCTACGAGCAGTACTTC
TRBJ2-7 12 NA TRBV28 CASSPAGDEQYF TGTGCCAGCAGTCCCGCCGGGGACGAGCAGTACTTC
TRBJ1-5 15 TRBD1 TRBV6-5 CASSPVGQGHQPQHF TGTGCCAGCAGTCCCGTCGGACAGGGACATCAGCCCCAGCATTTT
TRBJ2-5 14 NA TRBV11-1 CASSFRGTQETQYF TGTGCCAGCAGCTTTAGAGGGACACAAGAGACCCAGTACTTC
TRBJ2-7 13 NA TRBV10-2 CASTWGASYEQYF TGCGCCAGCACCTGGGGGGCCTCCTACGAGCAGTACTTC
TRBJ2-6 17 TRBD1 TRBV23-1 CASSQGQQLSGANVLTF TGCGCCAGCAGTCAGGGACAGCAACTCTCTGGGGCCAACGTCCTGACTTTC
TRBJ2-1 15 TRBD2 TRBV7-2 CASSLALAGVNEQFF TGTGCCAGCAGCTTAGCTCTAGCGGGAGTGAATGAGCAGTTCTTC
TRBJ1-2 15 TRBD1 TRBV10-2 CASSVPTGEGYGYTF TGCGCCAGCAGTGTTCCGACAGGGGAAGGCTATGGCTACACCTTC
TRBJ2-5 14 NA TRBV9 CASSVAGNQETQYF TGTGCCAGCAGCGTAGCGGGAAATCAAGAGACCCAGTACTTC
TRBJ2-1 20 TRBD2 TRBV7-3 CASSNPPRLAATRSYNEQFF TGTGCCAGCAGCAACCCCCCCCGACTAGCGGCTACTCGCTCCTACAATGAGCAGTTCTTC
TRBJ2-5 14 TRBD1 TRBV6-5 CASSSGQGRKTQYF TGTGCCAGCAGTTCCGGACAGGGGAGAAAGACCCAGTACTTC
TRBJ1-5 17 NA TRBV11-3 CASTSRDQGPGGQPQHF TGTGCCAGCACCTCCCGGGACCAGGGGCCTGGGGGTCAGCCCCAGCATTTT